This entry lists 17 T cell receptor beta chains sequenced from one sample in a study of blood T cell repertoires in COVID-19. The repertoire was sequenced with immunoSEQ multiplex PCR; TCRdb's copy has only in-frame clones and lacks some. The data hold about 200,000 clones, with approximately 88% observed a single time. The sequenced material came from peripheral blood. These receptors came from a man between 60 and 70 years old who had recovered from COVID-19.

V is TRBV7-2 and J is TRBJ2-7, with D perhaps TRBD1 (6 bases). Germline CDR1 is SGHTA and CDR2 is FQGNSA. The germline V and J ends were trimmed by 4 bases and 4 bases, with 11 bases remaining between them. The CDR3 length is 13 residues. In nucleotides, the CDR3 is TGTGCCAGCAGCTACACAGGGAGATACGAGCAGTACTTC. It yields the protein CASSYTGRYEQYF. The whole variable domain, filled in from reference TRBV7-2 and TRBJ2-7, reads GAGVSQSPSNKVTEKGKDVELRCDPISGHTALYWYRQSLGQGLEFLIYFQGNSAPDKSGLPSDRFSAERTGGSVSTLTIQRTQQEDSAVYLCASSYTGRYEQYFGPGTRLTVT.

The sample holds a few counts of this clone. The chain is built from TRBV5-6 and TRBJ2-3, with no clear D. The CDR3 runs to 15 residues. Between the trimmed V and J ends, which lost 1 base and 0 bases, there was a span of 9 bases. The germline CDR1 and CDR2 sequences are SGHDT and YYEEEE. The CDR3 protein is CASSLNRVSTDTQYF. CDR3 nucleotides: TGTGCCAGCAGCTTGAACCGGGTTAGCACAGATACGCAGTATTTT.

The rearrangement joins TRBV7-9 to TRBJ2-1, with 9 bases that match TRBD2. The V and J ends lost 5 bases and 0 bases, in that order; junction bases with no gene match: 2. CDR3 length: 15 residues. CDR1 is SEHNR and CDR2 is FQNEAQ in the germline V gene (reference sequence). In nucleotides, the CDR3 is TGTGCCAGCAGCCGTAGCGGGGGCTCCTACAATGAGCAGTTCTTC. Translating gives CASSRSGGSYNEQFF. Filled out from reference TRBV7-9 and TRBJ2-1, the complete variable domain reads DTGVSQNPRHKITKRGQNVTFRCDPISEHNRLYWYRQTLGQGPEFLTYFQNEAQLEKSRLLSDRFSAERPKGSFSTLEIQRTEQGDSAMYLCASSRSGGSYNEQFFGPGTRLTVL.

Only a few counts were recorded for this clone. The rearrangement joins TRBV7-2 to TRBJ1-5; 9 nucleotides agree with TRBD1. J was trimmed by 7 bases and V by 5 bases; bases with no gene match: 6. The CDR3 is 14 residues long. Germline V CDR1 and CDR2: SGHTA, FQGNSA. The CDR3 region is CASSTRTGDQPQHF. The CDR3 DNA sequence: TGTGCCAGCAGCACCCGGACAGGGGACCAGCCCCAGCATTTT.

The chain uses TRBV6-2 or TRBV6-3 and TRBJ2-5, with 7 bases lining up with TRBD2. The CDR3 has 15 residues. V lost 4 bases to trimming and J lost 5 bases; unmatched junction nucleotides: 10. Germline V CDR1 and CDR2: MNHEY, SVGEGT. The CDR3 sequence is CASSFGGGTTETQYF. CDR3 DNA: TGTGCCAGCAGTTTCGGAGGCGGGACTACCGAGACCCAGTACTTC.

The chain is built from TRBV28 and TRBJ2-2; D possibly corresponds to TRBD2 (5 bases). The CDR3 has 15 residues. Per the germline V gene, CDR1 is MDHEN and CDR2 is SYDVKM. V lost 11 bases and J 6 bases, leaving 22 bases between the germline ends. The DNA of the CDR3 is TGTGCCCCTCTCGGTGAGGGCGTGGACCCCGGGGAGCTGTTTTTT. The encoded protein is CAPLGEGVDPGELFF.

The CDR3 coding sequence is TGTGCTAGTGCAGGGGGGCATGTCACTGAAGCTTTCTTT. It yields the protein CASAGGHVTEAFF. The chain employs TRBV12-5 and TRBJ1-1; 7 nucleotides align to TRBD1. Germline CDR1 LGHNT, CDR2 FRNRAP. This CDR3 is 13 amino acids long. V shed 7 bases, J shed 4 bases, and the junction held 6 bases outside the gene matches.

This chain connects TRBV28 to TRBJ2-7; possibly TRBD1 for D (6 bases). The V and J ends lost 5 bases and 3 bases respectively, with 14 bases between them. The germline V gene encodes CDR1 MDHEN and CDR2 SYDVKM. The CDR3 length is 14 residues. CDR3 nucleotide sequence: TGTGCCAGCAGTCCCCCGACAGGCCTCTACGAGCAGTACTTC. Its translation: CASSPPTGLYEQYF.

The CDR3 spells CASRSGGSGTGELFF. CDR3 coding DNA: TGTGCCAGCAGGAGTGGAGGGTCGGGCACCGGGGAGCTGTTTTTT. The V and J genes are TRBV9 and TRBJ2-2, with TRBD2 as a possible D gene (6 bases). This CDR3 contains 15 residues. V lost 5 bases and J 4 bases, leaving 15 bases between the germline ends. Looked up from germline, CDR1 is SGDLS and CDR2 is YYNGEE.

The rearrangement joins TRBV5-1 to TRBJ1-4, with TRBD1 matching 8 bases. With V trimmed by 2 bases and J by 7 bases, 1 base remained unmatched. From germline, CDR1 is SGHRS and CDR2 YFSETQ. This CDR3 contains 13 residues. CDR3 loop: CASSLQGGEKLFF. The CDR3 DNA sequence: TGCGCCAGCAGCTTACAGGGGGGTGAAAAACTGTTTTTT.

The chain has TRBV3-1 (or the pseudogene TRBV3-2) and TRBJ2-7; 8 positions agree with TRBD1. Trimming cost V 0 bases and J 1 base; bases outside gene matches: 11. Germline loops: CDR1 LGHDT, CDR2 YNNKEL (reference sequence). The CDR3 consists of 18 residues. The CDR3 protein is CASSQDSRGRRRSYEQYF. CDR3 nucleotide sequence: TGTGCCAGCAGCCAAGATTCCAGGGGGCGAAGACGGTCCTACGAGCAGTACTTC.

The count of this clone is one. CDR3 DNA sequence: TGTGCCAGCAGCTTAGGTTACGGGGGCTACAATGAGCAGTTCTTC. Protein: CASSLGYGGYNEQFF. V and J are TRBV13 and TRBJ2-1; possible D gene TRBD2, 6 bases. V lost 0 bases, J lost 3 bases, and 9 bases lay in between. CDR3 size: 15 residues. Germline V CDR1 and CDR2: PRHDT, FYEKMQ (reference sequence).

V gene TRBV5-8 combines with J gene TRBJ2-6, with D perhaps matching TRBD1 (6 bases). This CDR3 region has 16 residues. V lost 4 bases to trimming and J lost 0 bases, with 11 bases between them. CDR1 and CDR2 (germline): SGHTS, YDEGEE. The CDR3 bases are TGTGCCAGCAGCGCCGACAGGTTCTCTGGGGCCAACGTCCTGACTTTC. It encodes CASSADRFSGANVLTF.

The rearrangement links TRBV15 to TRBJ2-5, with D possibly matching TRBD1 (6 bases). CDR3 size: 18 residues. V lost 4 bases to trimming and J lost 3 bases, with 24 bases between them. CDR1 LNHNV and CDR2 YYDKDF come from the germline V gene (reference sequence). This CDR3 is CATSTELSPQGTKETQYF. The CDR3 DNA is TGTGCCACCAGCACCGAGCTTAGCCCACAGGGAACGAAAGAGACCCAGTACTTC.

V and J are TRBV7-2 and TRBJ2-5, with 12 bases identical to TRBD2. Germline lookup yields CDR1 SGHTA and CDR2 FQGNSA. J lost 7 bases, V lost 0 bases, and 9 bases had no gene match. The CDR3 is 17 residues long. The CDR3 DNA follows: TGTGCCAGCAGCTTAGCCCGACTAGCGGGAGTCGAAGGGACCCAGTACTTC. Amino acids: CASSLARLAGVEGTQYF.

The chain has TRBV5-6 and TRBJ2-1; TRBD2 matches at 15 bases. V dropped 2 bases and J dropped 8; count of bases not matched to a gene: 5. This CDR3 contains 16 residues. CDR1 SGHDT and CDR2 YYEEEE come from the germline V gene. The CDR3 region is CASSFRTSGGVHEQFF. In DNA form, the CDR3 reads TGTGCCAGCAGCTTCCGGACTAGCGGGGGGGTCCATGAGCAGTTCTTC.

The V and J genes are TRBV28 and TRBJ1-2, with TRBD1 as a possible D gene (5 bases). Trimming took off 7 bases at V and 4 bases at J, with 19 bases between the two ends. This CDR3 contains 15 residues. The V gene's germline CDR1 is MDHEN and CDR2 SYDVKM. The CDR3 DNA reads as TGTGCCAGCATCGTGGGGCCGTCGAACGGCTATGGCTACACCTTC. This translates into CASIVGPSNGYGYTF.